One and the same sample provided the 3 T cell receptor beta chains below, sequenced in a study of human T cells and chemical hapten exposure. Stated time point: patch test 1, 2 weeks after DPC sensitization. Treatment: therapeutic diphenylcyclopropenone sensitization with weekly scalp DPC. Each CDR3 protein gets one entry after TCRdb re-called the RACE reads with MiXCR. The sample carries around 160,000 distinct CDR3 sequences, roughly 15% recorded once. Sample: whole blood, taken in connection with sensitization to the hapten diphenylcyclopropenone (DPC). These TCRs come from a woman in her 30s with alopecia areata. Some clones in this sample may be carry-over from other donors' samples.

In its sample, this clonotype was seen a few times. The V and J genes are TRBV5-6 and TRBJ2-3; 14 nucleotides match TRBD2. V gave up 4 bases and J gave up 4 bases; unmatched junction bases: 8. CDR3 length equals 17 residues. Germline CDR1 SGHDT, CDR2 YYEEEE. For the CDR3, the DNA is TGTGCCAGCAGCCCGGAGACTAGCGGGGGGGCGCCAGATACGCAGTATTTT. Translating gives CASSPETSGGAPDTQYF. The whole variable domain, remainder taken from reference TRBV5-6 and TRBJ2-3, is DAGVTQSPTHLIKTRGQQVTLRCSPKSGHDTVSWYQQALGQGPQFIFQYYEEEERQRGNFPDRFSGHQFPNYSSELNVNALLLGDSALYLCASSPETSGGAPDTQYFGPGTRLTVL.

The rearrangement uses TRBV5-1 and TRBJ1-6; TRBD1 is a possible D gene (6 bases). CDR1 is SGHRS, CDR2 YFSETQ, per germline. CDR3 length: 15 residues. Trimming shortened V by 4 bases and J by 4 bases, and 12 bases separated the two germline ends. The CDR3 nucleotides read TGCGCCAGCAGCGTGCAGGGGACTTATAATTCACCCCTCCACTTT. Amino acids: CASSVQGTYNSPLHF.

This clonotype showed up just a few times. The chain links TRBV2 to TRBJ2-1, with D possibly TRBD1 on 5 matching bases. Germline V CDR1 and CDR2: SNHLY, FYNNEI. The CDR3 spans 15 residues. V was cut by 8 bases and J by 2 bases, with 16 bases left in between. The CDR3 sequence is CASPNVGAPYNEQFF. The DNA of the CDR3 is TGTGCCAGCCCGAACGTAGGGGCTCCCTACAATGAGCAGTTCTTC.